This T cell receptor beta chain was recorded in a study of cytomegalovirus exposure and HLA in healthy donors. This CDR3 contains 16 residues. Per germline, CDR1 SEHNR and CDR2 FQNEAQ (reference sequence). PCR involved 60 Vbeta and 13 Jbeta primers. Assay: immunoSEQ multiplex PCR; the TCRdb copy retains only in-frame clones and omits some. The table includes over 85,000 clones, roughly 79% detected once. Notes on this clone: Its antigen is unidentified. One end of the junction varies from germline; a read error may be responsible.

General study points: The HLA-A and HLA-B alleles of most subjects were reportedly predicted accurately from TCR beta sequences. In vitro work confirmed that a few CMV-associated chains recognize CMV antigens. V- and J-gene trimming in TCR beta was tied to a missense DCLRE1C variant by an analysis performed later. Roughly uniform sequencing depth across donors was assumed, possibly incorrectly.

This sequence was found in a man aged 40-55 years in good health and CMV-seronegative. V usage is TRBV7-9 and J usage is TRBJ2-2; D ambiguous. The source material was PBMCs. The CDR3 coding sequence is TGTGCCAGCAGCCCTACCCGGGTCCAGAACACCGAGGAGCTGTTTTTT. This sequence encodes CASSPTRVQNTEELFF. Full variable domain (outside the CDR3, taken from reference TRBV7-9 and TRBJ2-2): DTGVSQNPRHKITKRGQNVTFRCDPISEHNRLYWYRQTLGQGPEFLTYFQNEAQLEKSRLLSDRFSAERPKGSFSTLEIQRTEQGDSAMYLCASSPTRVQNTEELFFGEGSRLTVL.